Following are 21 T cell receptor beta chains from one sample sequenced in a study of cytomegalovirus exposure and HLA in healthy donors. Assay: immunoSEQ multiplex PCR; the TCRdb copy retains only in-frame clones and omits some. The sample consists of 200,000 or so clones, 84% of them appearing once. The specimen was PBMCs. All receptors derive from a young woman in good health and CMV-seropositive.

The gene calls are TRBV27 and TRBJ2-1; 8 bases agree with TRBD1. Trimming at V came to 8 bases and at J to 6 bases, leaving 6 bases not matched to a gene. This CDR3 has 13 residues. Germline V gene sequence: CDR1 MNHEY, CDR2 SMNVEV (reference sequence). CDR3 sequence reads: CASEGRGRNEQFF. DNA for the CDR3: TGTGCCAGCGAAGGCAGGGGGCGCAATGAGCAGTTCTTC.

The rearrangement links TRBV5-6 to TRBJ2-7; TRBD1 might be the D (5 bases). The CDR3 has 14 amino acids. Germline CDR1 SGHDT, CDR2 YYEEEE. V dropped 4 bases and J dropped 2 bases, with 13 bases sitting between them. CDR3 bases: TGTGCCAGCAGCAGCCAGGGATTCACCTACGAGCAGTACTTC. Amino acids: CASSSQGFTYEQYF.

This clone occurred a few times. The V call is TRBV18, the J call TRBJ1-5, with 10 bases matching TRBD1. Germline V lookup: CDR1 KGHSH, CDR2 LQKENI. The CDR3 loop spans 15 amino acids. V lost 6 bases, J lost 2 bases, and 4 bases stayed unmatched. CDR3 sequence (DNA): TGTGCCAGCTCTCCAGGACAGGGGGGCAATCAGCCCCAGCATTTT. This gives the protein CASSPGQGGNQPQHF.

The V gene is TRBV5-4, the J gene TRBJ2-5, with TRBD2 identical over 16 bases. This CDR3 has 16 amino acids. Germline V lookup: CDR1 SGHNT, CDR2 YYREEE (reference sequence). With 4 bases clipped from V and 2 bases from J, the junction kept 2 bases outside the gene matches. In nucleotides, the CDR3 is TGTGCCAGCAGCCAGGGACTAGCGGGAGGGCAAGAGACCCAGTACTTC. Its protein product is CASSQGLAGGQETQYF.

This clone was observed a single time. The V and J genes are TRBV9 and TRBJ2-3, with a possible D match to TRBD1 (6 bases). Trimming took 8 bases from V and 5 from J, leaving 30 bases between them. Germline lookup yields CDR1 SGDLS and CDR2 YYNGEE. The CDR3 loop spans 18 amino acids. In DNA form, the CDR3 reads TGTGCCAGTCACACCGACCGCCAGGGGCGGGTTTCACAAGATACGCAGTATTTT. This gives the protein CASHTDRQGRVSQDTQYF.

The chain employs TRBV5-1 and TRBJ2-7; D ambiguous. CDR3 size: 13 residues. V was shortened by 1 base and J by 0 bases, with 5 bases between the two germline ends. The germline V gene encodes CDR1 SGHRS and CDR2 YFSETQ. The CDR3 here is CASSLWSSYEQYF. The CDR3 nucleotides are TGCGCCAGCAGCTTGTGGAGCTCCTACGAGCAGTACTTC.

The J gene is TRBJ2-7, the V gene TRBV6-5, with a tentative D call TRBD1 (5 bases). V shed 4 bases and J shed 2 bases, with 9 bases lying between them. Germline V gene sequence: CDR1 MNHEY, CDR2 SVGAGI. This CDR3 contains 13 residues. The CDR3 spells CASSSEQAYEQYF. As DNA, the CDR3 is TGTGCCAGCAGTTCTGAACAGGCCTACGAGCAGTACTTC.

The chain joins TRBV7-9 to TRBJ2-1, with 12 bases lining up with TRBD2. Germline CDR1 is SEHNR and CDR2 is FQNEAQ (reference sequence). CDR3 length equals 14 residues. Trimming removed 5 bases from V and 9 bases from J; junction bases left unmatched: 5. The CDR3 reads CASSPRLAGVEQFF. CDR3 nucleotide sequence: TGTGCCAGCAGCCCCAGACTAGCGGGAGTTGAGCAGTTCTTC.

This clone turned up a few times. The CDR3 DNA sequence: TGTGCCAGCAGCGTCGGGGGTCAAACTAATGAAAAACTGTTTTTT. It yields the protein CASSVGGQTNEKLFF. The chain joins TRBV9 to TRBJ1-4; tentatively, D is TRBD1 (5 bases). Between the trimmed V and J ends, which lost 2 bases and 1 base, there was a span of 9 bases. The CDR3 has 15 amino acids. Looked up from germline, CDR1 is SGDLS and CDR2 is YYNGEE.

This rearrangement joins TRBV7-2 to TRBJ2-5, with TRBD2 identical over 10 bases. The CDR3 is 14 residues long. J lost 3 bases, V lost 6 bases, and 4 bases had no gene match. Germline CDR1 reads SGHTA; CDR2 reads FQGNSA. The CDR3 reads CASRVAGGEETQYF. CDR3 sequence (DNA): TGTGCCAGCAGGGTAGCGGGGGGAGAAGAGACCCAGTACTTC. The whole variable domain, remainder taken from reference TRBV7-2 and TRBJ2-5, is GAGVSQSPSNKVTEKGKDVELRCDPISGHTALYWYRQSLGQGLEFLIYFQGNSAPDKSGLPSDRFSAERTGGSVSTLTIQRTQQEDSAVYLCASRVAGGEETQYFGPGTRLLVL.

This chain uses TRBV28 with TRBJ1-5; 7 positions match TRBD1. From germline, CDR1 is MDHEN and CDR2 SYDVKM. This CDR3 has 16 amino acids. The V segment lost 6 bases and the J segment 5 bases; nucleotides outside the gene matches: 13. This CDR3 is CASSRDRAEPDQPQHF. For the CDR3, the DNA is TGTGCCAGCAGCCGAGACAGGGCTGAACCAGATCAGCCCCAGCATTTT.

The CDR3 here is CASSLELASEQYF. In DNA, the CDR3 is TGCGCCAGCAGCTTGGAACTAGCGAGCGAGCAGTACTTC. The rearrangement links TRBV5-1 to TRBJ2-7, with 7 bases that match TRBD2. The ends lost 0 bases at V and 6 bases at J; junction bases unmatched: 3. CDR3 size: 13 residues. The germline V gene encodes CDR1 SGHRS and CDR2 YFSETQ. The entire variable domain, with the rest obtained from reference TRBV5-1 and TRBJ2-7, is as follows: KAGVTQTPRYLIKTRGQQVTLSCSPISGHRSVSWYQQTPGQGLQFLFEYFSETQRNKGNFPGRFSGRQFSNSRSEMNVSTLELGDSALYLCASSLELASEQYFGPGTRLTVT.

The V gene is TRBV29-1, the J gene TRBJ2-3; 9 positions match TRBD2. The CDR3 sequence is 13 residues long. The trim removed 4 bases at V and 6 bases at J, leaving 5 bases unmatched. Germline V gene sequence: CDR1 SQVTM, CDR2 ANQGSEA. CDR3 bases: TGCAGCGTTGGTAGCGGGAGTTCTGATACGCAGTATTTT. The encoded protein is CSVGSGSSDTQYF.

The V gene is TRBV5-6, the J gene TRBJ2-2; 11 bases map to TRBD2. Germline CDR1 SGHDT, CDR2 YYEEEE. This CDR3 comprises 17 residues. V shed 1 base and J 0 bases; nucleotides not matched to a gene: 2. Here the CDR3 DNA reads TGTGCCAGCAGCTTGCAGACTAGCGGGGCGAACACCGGGGAGCTGTTTTTT. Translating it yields CASSLQTSGANTGELFF.

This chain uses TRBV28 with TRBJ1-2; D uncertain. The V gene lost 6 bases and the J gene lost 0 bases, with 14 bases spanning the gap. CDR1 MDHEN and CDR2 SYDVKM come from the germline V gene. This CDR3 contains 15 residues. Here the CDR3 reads CASSLLGLTNYGYTF. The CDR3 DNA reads TGTGCCAGCAGCCTCCTCGGTCTGACTAACTATGGCTACACCTTC.

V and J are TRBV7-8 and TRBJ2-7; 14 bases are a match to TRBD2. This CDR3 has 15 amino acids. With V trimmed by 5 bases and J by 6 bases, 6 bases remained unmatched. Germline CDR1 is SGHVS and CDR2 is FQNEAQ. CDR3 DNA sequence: TGTGCCAGCAGCCGACTAGCGGGAGGGCTCGGCGAGCAGTACTTC. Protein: CASSRLAGGLGEQYF.

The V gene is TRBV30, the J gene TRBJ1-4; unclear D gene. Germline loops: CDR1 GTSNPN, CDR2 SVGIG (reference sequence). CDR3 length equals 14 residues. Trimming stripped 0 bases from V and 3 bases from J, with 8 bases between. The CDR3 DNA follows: TGTGCCTGGAGTGTCAGGTCAGCTAATGAAAAACTGTTTTTT. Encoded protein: CAWSVRSANEKLFF. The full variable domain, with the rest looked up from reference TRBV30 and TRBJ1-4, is SQTIHQWPATLVQPVGSPLSLECTVEGTSNPNLYWYRQAAGRGLQLLFYSVGIGQISSEVPQNLSASRPQDRQFILSSKKLLLSDSGFYLCAWSVRSANEKLFFGSGTQLSVL.

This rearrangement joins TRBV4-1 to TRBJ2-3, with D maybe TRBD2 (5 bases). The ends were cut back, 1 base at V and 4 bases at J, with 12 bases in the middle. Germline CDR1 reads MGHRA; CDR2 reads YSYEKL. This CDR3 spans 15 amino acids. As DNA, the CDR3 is TGCGCCAGCAGCCAAGCCCTAGCTCCCCCAGATACGCAGTATTTT. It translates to CASSQALAPPDTQYF.

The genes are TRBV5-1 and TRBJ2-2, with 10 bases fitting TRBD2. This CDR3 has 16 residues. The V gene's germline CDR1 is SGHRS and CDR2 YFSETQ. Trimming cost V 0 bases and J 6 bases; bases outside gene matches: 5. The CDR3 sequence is CASSLGLAGVAGELFF. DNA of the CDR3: TGCGCCAGCAGCTTGGGTCTAGCGGGAGTCGCCGGGGAGCTGTTTTTT.

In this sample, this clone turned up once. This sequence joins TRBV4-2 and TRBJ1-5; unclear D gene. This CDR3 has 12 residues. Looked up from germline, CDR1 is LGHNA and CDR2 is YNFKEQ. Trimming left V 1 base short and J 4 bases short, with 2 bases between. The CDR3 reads CASSQVNQPQHF. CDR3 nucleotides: TGTGCCAGCAGCCAAGTAAATCAGCCCCAGCATTTT.

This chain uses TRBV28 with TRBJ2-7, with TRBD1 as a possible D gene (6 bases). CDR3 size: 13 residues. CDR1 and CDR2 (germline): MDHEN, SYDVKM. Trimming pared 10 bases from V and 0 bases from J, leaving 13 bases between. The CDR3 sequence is CATATGSSYEQYF. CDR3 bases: TGTGCCACCGCGACAGGCAGCTCCTACGAGCAGTACTTC.